The T cell receptor beta chain under discussion was sequenced for a study of cytomegalovirus exposure and HLA in healthy donors. As for the study in general: A prior analysis found 117 million unique TCR beta sequences from 170 million or so T cells.

Findings and limits, study-wide: Most likely, a cluster of highly shared sequence variants arose as a sequencing artifact.

Notes on this clone: Its antigen is still unknown.

CDR1 and CDR2 from the germline V gene are KGHSH and LQKENI. V lost 0 bases and J lost 5; bases outside the gene matches: 5. The CDR3 is made up of 16 amino acids. The PCR used 60 Vbeta and 13 Jbeta primers. The protocol was immunoSEQ multiplex PCR, while the TCRdb copy is restricted to in-frame clones and leaves out a portion. The sample includes 99,000 or so clones, around 80% of them seen just once. V is TRBV18 and J is TRBJ2-1; 9 bases fit TRBD2. Specimen: PBMCs. The sequence was obtained from a woman in her 40s in good health and CMV-seronegative. CDR3 loop: CASSPPSGSRNNEQFF. CDR3 coding DNA: TGTGCCAGCTCACCACCTAGCGGGAGCCGAAACAATGAGCAGTTCTTC. The entire variable domain, with the rest obtained from reference TRBV18 and TRBJ2-1, is as follows: NAGVMQNPRHLVRRRGQEARLRCSPMKGHSHVYWYRQLPEEGLKFMVYLQKENIIDESGMPKERFSAEFPKEGPSILRIQQVVRGDSAAYFCASSPPSGSRNNEQFFGPGTRLTVL.